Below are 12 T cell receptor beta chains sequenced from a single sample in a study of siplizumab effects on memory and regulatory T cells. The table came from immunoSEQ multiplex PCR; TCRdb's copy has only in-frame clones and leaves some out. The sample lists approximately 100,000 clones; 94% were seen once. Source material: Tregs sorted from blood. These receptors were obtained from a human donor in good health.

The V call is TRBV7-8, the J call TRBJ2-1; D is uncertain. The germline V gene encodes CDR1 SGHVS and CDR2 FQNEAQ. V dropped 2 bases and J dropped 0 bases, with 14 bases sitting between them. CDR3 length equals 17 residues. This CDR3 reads CASSLLKIFGSYNEQFF. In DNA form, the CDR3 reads TGTGCCAGCAGCTTATTGAAGATTTTCGGCTCCTACAATGAGCAGTTCTTC.

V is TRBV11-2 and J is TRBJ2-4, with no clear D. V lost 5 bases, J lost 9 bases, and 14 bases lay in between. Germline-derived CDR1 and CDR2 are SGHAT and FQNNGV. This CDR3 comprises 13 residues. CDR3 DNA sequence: TGTGCCAGCAGCCGTGGTGGTTTGGGCATTCAGTACTTC. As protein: CASSRGGLGIQYF.

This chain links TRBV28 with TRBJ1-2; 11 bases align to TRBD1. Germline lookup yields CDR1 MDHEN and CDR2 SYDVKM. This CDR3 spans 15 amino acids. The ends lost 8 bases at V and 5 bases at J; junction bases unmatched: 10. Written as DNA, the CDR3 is TGTGCCAGCCTCCGGGACAGGGGGTTAGGATATGGCTACACCTTC. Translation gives CASLRDRGLGYGYTF.

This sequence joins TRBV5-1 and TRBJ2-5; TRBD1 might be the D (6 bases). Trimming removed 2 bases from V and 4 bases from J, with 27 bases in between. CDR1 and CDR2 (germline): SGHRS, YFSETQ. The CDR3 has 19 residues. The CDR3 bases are TGCGCCAGCAGCTTCCGGGTCTTTCAGACCAGGGGTAGTAGAGAGACCCAGTACTTC. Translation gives CASSFRVFQTRGSRETQYF. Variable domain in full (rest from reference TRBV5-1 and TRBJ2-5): KAGVTQTPRYLIKTRGQQVTLSCSPISGHRSVSWYQQTPGQGLQFLFEYFSETQRNKGNFPGRFSGRQFSNSRSEMNVSTLELGDSALYLCASSFRVFQTRGSRETQYFGPGTRLLVL.

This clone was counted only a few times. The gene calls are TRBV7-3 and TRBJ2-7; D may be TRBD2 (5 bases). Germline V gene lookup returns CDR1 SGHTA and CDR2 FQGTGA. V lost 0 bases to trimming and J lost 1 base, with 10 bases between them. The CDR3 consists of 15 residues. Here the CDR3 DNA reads TGTGCCAGCAGCTTAACATCGGGAAAGTCCTACGAGCAGTACTTC. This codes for CASSLTSGKSYEQYF.

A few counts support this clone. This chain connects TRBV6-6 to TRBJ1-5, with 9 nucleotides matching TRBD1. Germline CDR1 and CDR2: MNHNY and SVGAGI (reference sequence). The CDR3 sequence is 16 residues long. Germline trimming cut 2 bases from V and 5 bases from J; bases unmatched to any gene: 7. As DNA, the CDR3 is TGTGCCAGCAGTTACCAGGGACAGGGCATGGATCAGCCCCAGCATTTT. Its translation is CASSYQGQGMDQPQHF.

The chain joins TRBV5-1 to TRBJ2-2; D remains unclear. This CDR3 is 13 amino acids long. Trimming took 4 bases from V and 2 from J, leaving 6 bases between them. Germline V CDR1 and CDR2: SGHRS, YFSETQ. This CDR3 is CASSLTNTGELFF. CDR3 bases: TGCGCCAGCAGCCTCACAAACACCGGGGAGCTGTTTTTT.

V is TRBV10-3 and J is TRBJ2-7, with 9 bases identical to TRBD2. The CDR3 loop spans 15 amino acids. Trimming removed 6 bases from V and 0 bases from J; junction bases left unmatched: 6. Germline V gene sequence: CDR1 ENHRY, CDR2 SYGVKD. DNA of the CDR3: TGTGCCATCAGCCCGCTAGCGGGAAACTCCTACGAGCAGTACTTC. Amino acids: CAISPLAGNSYEQYF.

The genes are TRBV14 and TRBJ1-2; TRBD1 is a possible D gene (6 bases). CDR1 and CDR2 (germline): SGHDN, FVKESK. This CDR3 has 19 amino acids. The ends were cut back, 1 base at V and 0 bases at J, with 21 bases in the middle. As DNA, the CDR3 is TGTGCCAGCAGCCAAGTCCTCGGGGGCGCGCTCATAGCTAACTATGGCTACACCTTC. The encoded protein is CASSQVLGGALIANYGYTF.

CDR3 sequence (DNA): TGTGCCAGCATCCTAGGGCCGAACAGGTTTACTAATGGCTACACCTTC. Amino acids: CASILGPNRFTNGYTF. The chain couples TRBV7-2 to TRBJ1-2; a weak D match, TRBD1 (5 bases). V lost 7 bases and J lost 6, with 24 bases in between. The CDR3 contains 16 residues. From germline, CDR1 is SGHTA and CDR2 FQGNSA.

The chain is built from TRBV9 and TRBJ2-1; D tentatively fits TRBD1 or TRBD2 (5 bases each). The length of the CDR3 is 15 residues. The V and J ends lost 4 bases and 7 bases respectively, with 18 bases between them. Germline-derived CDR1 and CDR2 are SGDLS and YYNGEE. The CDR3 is CASSPRLGVGNEQFF. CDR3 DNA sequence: TGTGCCAGCAGCCCCAGGTTGGGGGTGGGGAATGAGCAGTTCTTC.

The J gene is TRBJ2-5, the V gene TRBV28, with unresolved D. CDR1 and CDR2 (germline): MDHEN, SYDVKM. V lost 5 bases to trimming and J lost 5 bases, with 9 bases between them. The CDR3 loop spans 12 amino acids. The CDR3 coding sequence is TGTGCCAGCAGTCTCGTATGGGAGACCCAGTACTTC. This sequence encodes CASSLVWETQYF.